In its sample, the clone carrying this T cell receptor beta chain was seen a few times. Its antigen is not identified. Using its own MiXCR run on the reads, TCRdb lists one record per CDR3 protein. The profile shows 50,000 to 60,000 distinct CDR3 sequences, less than 20% of them singletons. The sample comes from a study of T cell repertoires in cytomegalovirus infection. Across the whole study: Evidence of both CMV infection and a matching HLA type came from public TCR beta signatures. Findings of the study overall: CMV carriers with the relevant HLA were identified by cumulative public TCR beta family frequency. Dominating the ex vivo response were HLA-C-restricted CMV-specific TCR beta clonotypes.

Sample: CD8+ T cells from cultured PBMCs, taken from culture after CMV antigen stimulation. This clonotype was obtained from a human donor in good health (CMV status not recorded). Some clones in this sample may be carry-over from other donors' samples.

The CDR3, as DNA: TGCGCCAGCAGTGAGTCGCTCGGGGGCTGGTATGGCTACACCTTC. This gives the protein CASSESLGGWYGYTF. This sequence joins TRBV10-2 and TRBJ1-2; tentative D call: TRBD1 (6 bases). The germline V gene encodes CDR1 WSHSY and CDR2 SAAADI. Trimming pared 0 bases from V and 5 bases from J, leaving 13 bases between. This CDR3 spans 15 amino acids.